What follows describes a single T cell receptor (beta chain). Trimming removed 6 bases from V and 4 bases from J, with 10 bases in between. The CDR3 extends over 14 amino acids. Germline V CDR1 and CDR2: SNHLY, FYNNEI. This entry comes from a study of cytomegalovirus exposure and HLA in healthy donors. Researchers ran the PCR with 60 Vbeta and 13 Jbeta primers. Libraries were prepared by immunoSEQ multiplex PCR; TCRdb keeps only in-frame clonotypes and omits some of them. The sample table includes around 37,000 clones. This TCR derives from a human donor in good health. The sample taken for sequencing was PBMCs. This sequence joins TRBV2 and TRBJ1-6; D not certain. The CDR3 sequence is CASRYSTYNSPLHF. In nucleotides, the CDR3 is TGTGCCAGCAGATACAGTACTTATAATTCACCCCTCCACTTT.